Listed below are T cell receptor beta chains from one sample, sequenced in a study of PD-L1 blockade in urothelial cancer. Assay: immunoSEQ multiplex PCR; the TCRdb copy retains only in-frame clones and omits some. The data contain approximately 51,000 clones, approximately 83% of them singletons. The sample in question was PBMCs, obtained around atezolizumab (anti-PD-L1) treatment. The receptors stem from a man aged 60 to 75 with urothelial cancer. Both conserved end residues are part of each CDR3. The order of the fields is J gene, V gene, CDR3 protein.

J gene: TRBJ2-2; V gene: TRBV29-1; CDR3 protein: CSAGTVSNTGELFF
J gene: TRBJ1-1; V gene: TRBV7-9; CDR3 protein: CASSFGWPETEAFF
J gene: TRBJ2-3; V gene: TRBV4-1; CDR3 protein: CASSQSGGASTDTQYF
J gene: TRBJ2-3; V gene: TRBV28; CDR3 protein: CASSSVAGNTDTQYF
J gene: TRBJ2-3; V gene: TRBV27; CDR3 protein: CASSPDYRGGGDTQYF
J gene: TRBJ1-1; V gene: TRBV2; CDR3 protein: CASSKTGLNTEAFF
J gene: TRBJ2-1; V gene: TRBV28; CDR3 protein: CASSPRTSGSYEQFF
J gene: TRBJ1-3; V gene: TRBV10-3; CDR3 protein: CAISLGGAGNTIYF
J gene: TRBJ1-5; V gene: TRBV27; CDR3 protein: CASSYQGNQPQHF
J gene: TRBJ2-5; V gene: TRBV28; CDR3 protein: CASRRLAVAGETQYF
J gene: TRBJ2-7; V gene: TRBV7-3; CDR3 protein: CASSSTSGRDEQYF
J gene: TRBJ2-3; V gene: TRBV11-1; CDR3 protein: CASSASAGTGRKDTQYF
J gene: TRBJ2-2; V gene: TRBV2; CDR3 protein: CASSVSRGAGELFF
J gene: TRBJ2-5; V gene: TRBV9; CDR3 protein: CASSVLAGGQETQYF
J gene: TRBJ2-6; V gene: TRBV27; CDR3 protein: CASTGTSSSGANVLTF
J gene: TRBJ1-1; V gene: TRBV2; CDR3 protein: CASNRLMNTEAFF
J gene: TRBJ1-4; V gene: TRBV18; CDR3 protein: CASSPLGTESEKLFF
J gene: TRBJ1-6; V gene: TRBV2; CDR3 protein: CASSIQATVNNSPLHF
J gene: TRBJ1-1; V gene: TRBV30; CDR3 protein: CAWSVQGKAFF
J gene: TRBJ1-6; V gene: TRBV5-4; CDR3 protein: CASSLGAGRGISYNSPLHF
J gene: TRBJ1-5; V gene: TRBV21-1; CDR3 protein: CASSNGGQGGGKPQHF
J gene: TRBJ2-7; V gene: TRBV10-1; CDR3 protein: CASSESRRGRRDEQYF
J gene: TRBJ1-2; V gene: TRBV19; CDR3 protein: CASKAGGHYGYTF
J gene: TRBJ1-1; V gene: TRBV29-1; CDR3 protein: CSAGQGSTEAFF
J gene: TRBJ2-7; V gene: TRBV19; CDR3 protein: CASSIQGKYEQYF
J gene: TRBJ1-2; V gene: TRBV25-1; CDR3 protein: CASSEDSNYGYTF
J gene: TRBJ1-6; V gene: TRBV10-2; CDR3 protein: CASRHLDRGNSPLHF
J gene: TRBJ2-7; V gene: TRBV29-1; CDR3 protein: CSVNLQGAGEQYF
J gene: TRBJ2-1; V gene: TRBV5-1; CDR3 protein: CASTSSSGDFYNEQFF
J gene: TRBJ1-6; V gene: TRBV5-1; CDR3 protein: CASSPRLGDNSPLHF
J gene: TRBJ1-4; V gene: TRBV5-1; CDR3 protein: CASSFRDRGEKLFF
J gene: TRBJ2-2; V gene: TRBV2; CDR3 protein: CASRGGTSNTGELFF
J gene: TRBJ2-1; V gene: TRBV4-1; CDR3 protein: CASSQPQRLAGDNEQFF
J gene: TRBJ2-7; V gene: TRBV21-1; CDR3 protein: CAIIDPRGYEQYF
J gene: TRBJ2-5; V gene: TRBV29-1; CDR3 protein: CSVSGTSQETQYF
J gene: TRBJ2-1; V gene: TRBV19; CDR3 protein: CASSRGDRGKGEQFF
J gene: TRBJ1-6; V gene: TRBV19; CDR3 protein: CASRDYGIHNSPLHF
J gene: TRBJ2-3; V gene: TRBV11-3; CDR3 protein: CASSKRSGSTDTQYF
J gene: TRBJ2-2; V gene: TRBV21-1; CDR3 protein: CASSKRPALAEYTGELFF
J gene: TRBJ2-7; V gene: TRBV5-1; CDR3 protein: CASSPQGRDEQYF
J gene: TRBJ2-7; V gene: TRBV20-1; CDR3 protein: CSARDYYEQYF
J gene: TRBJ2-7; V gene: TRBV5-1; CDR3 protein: CASTPQGAIYEQYF
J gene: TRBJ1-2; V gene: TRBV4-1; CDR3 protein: CASSQADRGLGGYTF
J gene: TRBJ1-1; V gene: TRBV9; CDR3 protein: CASSHRVVNTEAFF
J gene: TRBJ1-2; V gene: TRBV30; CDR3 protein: CACKPSLDYGYTF
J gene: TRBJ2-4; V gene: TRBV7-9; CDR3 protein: CASSLLRQGLAKNIQYF
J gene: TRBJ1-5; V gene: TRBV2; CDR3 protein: CASRHDPDSGNQPQHF
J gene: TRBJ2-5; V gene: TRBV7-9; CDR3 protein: CASSLLGTQYF
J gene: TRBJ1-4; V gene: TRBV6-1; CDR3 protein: CASSLFGTSYEKLFF
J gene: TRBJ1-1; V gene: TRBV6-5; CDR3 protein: CASIQRGRGNTEAFF
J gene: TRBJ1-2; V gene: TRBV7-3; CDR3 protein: CASSQTRGSPGYTF
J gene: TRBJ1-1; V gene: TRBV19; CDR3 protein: CASSFGGSTEAFF
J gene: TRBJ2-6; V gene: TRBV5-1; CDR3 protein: CASSLVLGAGANVLTF